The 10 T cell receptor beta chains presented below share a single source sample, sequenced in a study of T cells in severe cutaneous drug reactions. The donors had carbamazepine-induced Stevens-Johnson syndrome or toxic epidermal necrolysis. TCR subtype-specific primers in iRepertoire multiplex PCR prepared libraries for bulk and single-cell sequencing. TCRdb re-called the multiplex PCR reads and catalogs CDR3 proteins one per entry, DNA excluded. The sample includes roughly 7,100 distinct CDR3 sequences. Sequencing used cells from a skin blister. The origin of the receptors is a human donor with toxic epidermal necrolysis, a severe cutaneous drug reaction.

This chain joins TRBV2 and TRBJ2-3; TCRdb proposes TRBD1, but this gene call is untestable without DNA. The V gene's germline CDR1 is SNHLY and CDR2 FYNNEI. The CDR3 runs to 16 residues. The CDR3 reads CASPRLVEGAIDTQYF.

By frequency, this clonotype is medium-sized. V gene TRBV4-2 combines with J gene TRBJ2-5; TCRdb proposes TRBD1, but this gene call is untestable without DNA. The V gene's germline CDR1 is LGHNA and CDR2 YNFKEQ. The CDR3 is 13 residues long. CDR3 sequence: CASTSGTGAAQYF.

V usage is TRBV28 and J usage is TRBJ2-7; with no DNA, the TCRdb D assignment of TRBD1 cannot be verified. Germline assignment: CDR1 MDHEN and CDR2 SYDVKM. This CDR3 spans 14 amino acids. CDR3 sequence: CASTPLGGTYEQYF.

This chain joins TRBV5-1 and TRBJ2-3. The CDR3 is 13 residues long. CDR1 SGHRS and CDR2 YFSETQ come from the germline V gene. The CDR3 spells CASSFQVADTQYF.

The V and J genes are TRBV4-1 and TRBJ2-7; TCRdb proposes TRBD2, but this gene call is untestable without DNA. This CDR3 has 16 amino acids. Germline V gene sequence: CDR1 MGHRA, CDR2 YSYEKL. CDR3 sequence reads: CASSQELAGDRSQTYF.

The CDR3 is CSARRLAFTDTQYF. This sequence joins TRBV20-1 and TRBJ2-3; TCRdb returns TRBD2, unconfirmable since there is no DNA. The CDR3 runs to 14 residues. Germline V gives CDR1 DFQATT, CDR2 SNEGSKA (reference sequence).

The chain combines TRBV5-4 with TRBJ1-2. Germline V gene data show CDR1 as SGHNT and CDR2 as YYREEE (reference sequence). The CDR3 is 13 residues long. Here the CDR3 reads CASRGIANYGYTF.

Here the CDR3 reads CSVEGRGGDGYTF. The chain joins TRBV29-1 to TRBJ1-2; TCRdb indicates TRBD1, and absent DNA this call remains unverified. CDR1 is SQVTM and CDR2 is ANQGSEA in the germline V gene. This CDR3 contains 13 residues.

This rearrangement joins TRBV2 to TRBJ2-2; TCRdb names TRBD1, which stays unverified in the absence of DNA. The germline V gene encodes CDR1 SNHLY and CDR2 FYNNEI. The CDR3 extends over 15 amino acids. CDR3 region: CASSELSTPGGELFF.

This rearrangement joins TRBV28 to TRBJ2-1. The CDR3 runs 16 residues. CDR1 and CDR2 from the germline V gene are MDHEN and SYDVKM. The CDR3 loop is CASSLSAGRSYNEQFF.